A single T cell receptor (beta chain) is shown here with its context. Its specificity is unknown. The treatment here: some 19 received Ad26.COV2.S at low or high dose, single or two shots; about 5 received placebo; per-sample allocation not given. The samples were gathered on day 63 after the first injection of vaccine or placebo. It was an adult aged 18-55 years in Boston who was the donor. The data were taken from a study of Ad26.COV2.S vaccination and SARS-CoV-2 variants. Across the whole study: Ad26.COV2.S was injected intramuscularly once or twice, 56 days apart. Whole-study findings and limits: Overall T cell responses may have been underestimated by the analyses of TCR breadth and depth.

Produced via immunoSEQ multiplex PCR; TCRdb's table is partial and in-frame only. The table lists roughly 320,000 clones, around four fifths of them singletons. The CDR3 covers 14 residues. V dropped 1 base and J dropped 3 bases, with 10 bases sitting between them. The germline CDR1 and CDR2 sequences are LNHDA and SQIVND (reference sequence). This sequence joins TRBV19 and TRBJ2-7; D unresolved. The TCR originated in a person aged 18-60 years who received the Ad26.COV2.S COVID-19 vaccine or a placebo. This specimen was peripheral blood, taken in a trial of Ad26.COV2.S vaccine versus placebo. CDR3 in amino acids: CASSIGVESYEQYF. The CDR3 nucleotides are TGTGCCAGTAGTATAGGGGTAGAGAGCTACGAGCAGTACTTC. Full variable domain (missing parts from reference TRBV19 and TRBJ2-7): DGGITQSPKYLFRKEGQNVTLSCEQNLNHDAMYWYRQDPGQGLRLIYYSQIVNDFQKGDIAEGYSVSREKKESFPLTVTSAQKNPTAFYLCASSIGVESYEQYFGPGTRLTVT.